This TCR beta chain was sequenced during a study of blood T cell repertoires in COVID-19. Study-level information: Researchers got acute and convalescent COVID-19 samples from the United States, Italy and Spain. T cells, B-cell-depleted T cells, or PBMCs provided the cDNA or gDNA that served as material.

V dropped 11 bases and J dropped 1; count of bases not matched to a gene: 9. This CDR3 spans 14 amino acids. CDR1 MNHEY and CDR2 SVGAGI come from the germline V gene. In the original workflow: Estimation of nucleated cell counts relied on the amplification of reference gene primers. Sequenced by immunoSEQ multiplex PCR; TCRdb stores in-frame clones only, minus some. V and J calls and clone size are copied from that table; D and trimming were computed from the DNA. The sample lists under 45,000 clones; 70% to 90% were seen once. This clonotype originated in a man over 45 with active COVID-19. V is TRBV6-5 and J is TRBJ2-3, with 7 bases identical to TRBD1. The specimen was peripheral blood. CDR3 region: CAGSTGPGTDTQYF. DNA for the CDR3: TGTGCCGGGTCGACAGGGCCTGGCACAGATACGCAGTATTTT.